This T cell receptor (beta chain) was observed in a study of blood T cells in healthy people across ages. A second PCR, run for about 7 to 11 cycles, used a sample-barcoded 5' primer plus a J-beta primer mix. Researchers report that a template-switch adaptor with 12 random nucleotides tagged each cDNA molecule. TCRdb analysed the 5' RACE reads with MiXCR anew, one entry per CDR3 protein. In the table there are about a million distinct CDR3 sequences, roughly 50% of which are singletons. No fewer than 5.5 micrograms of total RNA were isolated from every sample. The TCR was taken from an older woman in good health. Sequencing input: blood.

CDR3 sequence reads: CASTEVGKKVREQYF. The CDR3 nucleotides read TGTGCCAGCACGGAGGTTGGCAAGAAAGTTCGCGAGCAGTACTTC. The gene calls are TRBV2 and TRBJ2-7, with D possibly matching TRBD2 (5 bases). Germline CDR1 reads SNHLY; CDR2 reads FYNNEI. The CDR3 spans 15 residues. Trimming took off 7 bases at V and 6 bases at J, with 22 bases between the two ends.